This entry concerns a single T cell receptor beta chain. These data originate in a study of blood T cell repertoires in COVID-19. Study details: Samples of COVID-19 (acute and convalescent) were obtained from the United States, Italy and Spain. T cells, B-cell-depleted T cells, or PBMCs provided the cDNA or gDNA that served as material.

TCRdb's copy holds only in-frame clones and misses some; the assay was immunoSEQ multiplex PCR. This sample carries over 60,000 clones, under 90% of them seen once, and the ten largest clones take around 9.9%. V lost 6 bases and J lost 0, with 17 bases in between. CDR1 is MNHEY and CDR2 is SVGEGT in the germline V gene. The CDR3 runs 16 residues. Sequenced input: peripheral blood. The receptor's source is a man aged 70 or older with active or convalescent COVID-19. This chain joins TRBV6-2 or TRBV6-3 and TRBJ1-2; weak D call: TRBD1 (6 bases). The CDR3 region is CASSRGDRIANYGYTF. DNA for the CDR3: TGTGCCAGCAGCCGTGGAGACAGGATTGCTAACTATGGCTACACCTTC.